This T cell receptor (beta chain) was observed in a study of blood T cells in healthy people across ages. Study as a whole: Per every two T cells, about one barcoded beta molecule was captured by template switching.

V was cut by 0 bases and J by 3 bases, with 15 bases left in between. Germline values: CDR1 DFQATT, CDR2 SNEGSKA (reference sequence). The CDR3 loop spans 15 amino acids. The individuals who served as donors were healthy Caucasians living in Russia, aged about 6 to 100. Alongside a J-beta primer mix, a sample-barcoded 5' primer served in a second PCR lasting 7 to 11 cycles. TCRdb ran MiXCR on the 5' RACE reads and lists one entry per CDR3 protein. The sample shows roughly 650,000 distinct CDR3 sequences, 32% of them seen only once. This clonotype occurred many times. Material for sequencing was blood. The sequence came from a woman of 80 years or more in good health. This chain connects TRBV20-1 to TRBJ2-7, with D perhaps matching TRBD1 (6 bases). The CDR3 loop is CSARDPGTSNYEQYF. The CDR3 nucleotides read TGCAGTGCTAGAGATCCCGGGACAAGTAACTACGAGCAGTACTTC.